This is a list of T cell receptor beta chains from one sample in a study of blood T cell repertoires in COVID-19. Profiling relied on immunoSEQ multiplex PCR, and the TCRdb table lists in-frame clones only, not all of them. The sample consists of roughly 700,000 clones, approximately 90% of them appearing once. Sequencing used peripheral blood. The receptors stem from a young woman with acute or convalescent COVID-19. The CDR3 runs from the conserved cysteine through the conserved F or W. The order of the fields is D gene, clone size, CDR3 length, J gene, V gene, CDR3 protein, CDR3 DNA. The D gene is left open where the match is weak. Rows give clone size only sometimes, using once, few, many, or a class for an expanded clone.

d_call: .
clone_size: .
cdr3_length: 13
j_call: TRBJ2-3
v_call: TRBV9
cdr3_aa: CASSVNSGETQYF
cdr3_nt: TGTGCCAGCAGCGTAAACTCGGGGGAGACGCAGTATTTT

d_call: .
clone_size: .
cdr3_length: 15
j_call: TRBJ1-2
v_call: TRBV4-2
cdr3_aa: CASSQEPGSDYGYTF
cdr3_nt: TGTGCCAGCAGCCAAGAGCCAGGATCGGATTATGGCTACACCTTC

d_call: TRBD1
clone_size: .
cdr3_length: 16
j_call: TRBJ1-2
v_call: TRBV2
cdr3_aa: CASRRIRDRGRGGYTF
cdr3_nt: TGTGCCAGCAGAAGAATTCGGGACAGGGGGCGCGGGGGCTACACCTTC

d_call: .
clone_size: .
cdr3_length: 13
j_call: TRBJ1-1
v_call: TRBV24-1
cdr3_aa: CATSEGLNTEAFF
cdr3_nt: TGTGCCACCAGTGAGGGGCTGAACACTGAAGCTTTCTTT

d_call: .
clone_size: .
cdr3_length: 18
j_call: TRBJ2-2
v_call: TRBV6-2/TRBV6-3
cdr3_aa: CASSYAYGGLLNTGELFF
cdr3_nt: TGTGCCAGCAGTTACGCTTACGGGGGGCTATTAAACACCGGGGAGCTGTTTTTT

d_call: .
clone_size: .
cdr3_length: 16
j_call: TRBJ1-1
v_call: TRBV6-6
cdr3_aa: CASSYPLGDTNTEAFF
cdr3_nt: TGTGCCAGCAGTTACCCCCTCGGGGATACCAACACTGAAGCTTTCTTT

d_call: TRBD1
clone_size: .
cdr3_length: 14
j_call: TRBJ1-5
v_call: TRBV18
cdr3_aa: CASSPKDRDQPQHF
cdr3_nt: TGTGCCAGCTCACCCAAGGACAGGGATCAGCCCCAGCATTTT

d_call: .
clone_size: once
cdr3_length: 13
j_call: TRBJ2-4
v_call: TRBV30
cdr3_aa: CAWSLTARNIQYF
cdr3_nt: TGTGCCTGGAGCCTGACAGCCCGAAACATTCAGTACTTC

d_call: TRBD1
clone_size: .
cdr3_length: 18
j_call: TRBJ1-3
v_call: TRBV19
cdr3_aa: CASLSWPGQGPSGNTIYF
cdr3_nt: TGTGCCAGCCTATCGTGGCCGGGACAGGGGCCCTCTGGAAACACCATATATTTT

d_call: .
clone_size: once
cdr3_length: 16
j_call: TRBJ1-6
v_call: TRBV5-1
cdr3_aa: CASSLATGRHNSPLHF
cdr3_nt: TGCGCCAGCAGCTTGGCGACCGGGAGGCATAATTCACCCCTCCACTTT

d_call: TRBD1
clone_size: .
cdr3_length: 14
j_call: TRBJ1-2
v_call: TRBV11-1
cdr3_aa: CASSFGTGIYGYTF
cdr3_nt: TGTGCCAGCAGCTTCGGGACAGGGATCTATGGCTACACCTTC

d_call: .
clone_size: .
cdr3_length: 16
j_call: TRBJ2-3
v_call: TRBV5-1
cdr3_aa: CASSLERGSLTDTQYF
cdr3_nt: TGCGCCAGCAGCTTGGAACGGGGGTCTTTAACAGATACGCAGTATTTT

d_call: TRBD1
clone_size: .
cdr3_length: 13
j_call: TRBJ2-2
v_call: TRBV19
cdr3_aa: CASRAGGIGELFF
cdr3_nt: TGTGCCAGTAGGGCAGGGGGTATCGGGGAGCTGTTTTTT

d_call: .
clone_size: .
cdr3_length: 15
j_call: TRBJ1-6
v_call: TRBV6-1
cdr3_aa: CASSEAETYNSPLHF
cdr3_nt: TGTGCCAGCAGTGAAGCTGAGACTTATAATTCACCCCTCCACTTT

d_call: .
clone_size: .
cdr3_length: 14
j_call: TRBJ2-3
v_call: TRBV10-2
cdr3_aa: CASLPEEKTDTQYF
cdr3_nt: TGCGCCAGCCTCCCCGAGGAAAAAACAGATACGCAGTATTTT

d_call: .
clone_size: .
cdr3_length: 15
j_call: TRBJ1-5
v_call: TRBV30
cdr3_aa: CAWSSSERTYQPQHF
cdr3_nt: TGTGCCTGGAGCTCCTCCGAACGGACTTATCAGCCCCAGCATTTT

d_call: TRBD1
clone_size: .
cdr3_length: 14
j_call: TRBJ1-4
v_call: TRBV20-1
cdr3_aa: CSASHRTGDEKLFF
cdr3_nt: TGCAGTGCTAGTCACCGGACAGGGGACGAAAAACTGTTTTTT

d_call: .
clone_size: .
cdr3_length: 17
j_call: TRBJ1-2
v_call: TRBV6-1
cdr3_aa: CASSEVRLGGAQDSYTF
cdr3_nt: TGTGCCAGCAGTGAAGTGCGGCTGGGGGGGGCACAGGATAGCTACACCTTC

d_call: TRBD1
clone_size: .
cdr3_length: 14
j_call: TRBJ1-2
v_call: TRBV24-1
cdr3_aa: CATSQTGGNYGYTF
cdr3_nt: TGTGCCACCAGCCAGACAGGGGGTAACTATGGCTACACCTTC

d_call: .
clone_size: .
cdr3_length: 16
j_call: TRBJ1-2
v_call: TRBV12-5
cdr3_aa: CASGLVQQGPNYGYTF
cdr3_nt: TGTGCTAGTGGTTTGGTACAACAGGGACCGAACTATGGCTACACCTTC

d_call: .
clone_size: .
cdr3_length: 12
j_call: TRBJ1-2
v_call: TRBV12-3/TRBV12-4
cdr3_aa: CASSLTGYGYTF
cdr3_nt: TGTGCCAGCAGTTTAACTGGCTATGGCTACACCTTC

d_call: .
clone_size: .
cdr3_length: 15
j_call: TRBJ1-2
v_call: TRBV19
cdr3_aa: CASSMAGSGVLGYTF
cdr3_nt: TGTGCCAGTAGTATGGCAGGGTCAGGGGTATTGGGCTACACCTTC

d_call: TRBD1
clone_size: .
cdr3_length: 17
j_call: TRBJ1-3
v_call: TRBV3-1/TRBV3-2
cdr3_aa: CASSLGQGEISGNTIYF
cdr3_nt: TGTGCCAGCAGCCTGGGACAGGGGGAGATCTCTGGAAACACCATATATTTT

d_call: .
clone_size: once
cdr3_length: 12
j_call: TRBJ1-4
v_call: TRBV6-5
cdr3_aa: CASSYPGGKLFF
cdr3_nt: TGTGCCAGCAGTTACCCCGGGGGAAAACTGTTTTTT

d_call: .
clone_size: .
cdr3_length: 13
j_call: TRBJ2-7
v_call: TRBV24-1
cdr3_aa: CATASGTSYEQYF
cdr3_nt: TGTGCCACCGCCTCCGGGACAAGCTACGAGCAGTACTTC

d_call: .
clone_size: .
cdr3_length: 16
j_call: TRBJ1-2
v_call: TRBV4-3
cdr3_aa: CASSFLQKNTNYGYTF
cdr3_nt: TGCGCCAGCAGCTTTCTACAGAAAAATACTAACTATGGCTACACCTTC

d_call: .
clone_size: .
cdr3_length: 14
j_call: TRBJ2-7
v_call: TRBV7-8
cdr3_aa: CASSLLAYANEQYF
cdr3_nt: TGTGCCAGCAGCTTACTTGCCTACGCCAACGAGCAGTACTTC

d_call: TRBD1
clone_size: .
cdr3_length: 13
j_call: TRBJ1-1
v_call: TRBV18
cdr3_aa: CCSAIDRESEAFF
cdr3_nt: TGTTGTAGTGCGATCGACAGGGAAAGTGAAGCTTTCTTT

d_call: .
clone_size: .
cdr3_length: 13
j_call: TRBJ2-1
v_call: TRBV12-3/TRBV12-4
cdr3_aa: CASSRTTDNEQFF
cdr3_nt: TGTGCCAGCAGTCGGACTACCGACAATGAGCAGTTCTTC

d_call: .
clone_size: .
cdr3_length: 15
j_call: TRBJ1-1
v_call: TRBV29-1
cdr3_aa: CSAGPDMGGNTEAFF
cdr3_nt: TGCAGCGCCGGACCAGACATGGGAGGGAACACTGAAGCTTTCTTT

d_call: .
clone_size: .
cdr3_length: 14
j_call: TRBJ2-5
v_call: TRBV24-1
cdr3_aa: CATSDTSGEETQYF
cdr3_nt: TGTGCCACCAGTGATACCTCAGGGGAAGAGACCCAGTACTTC

d_call: .
clone_size: once
cdr3_length: 13
j_call: TRBJ1-5
v_call: TRBV6-2/TRBV6-3
cdr3_aa: CASSPRDNQPQHF
cdr3_nt: TGTGCCAGCAGCCCCAGGGACAATCAGCCCCAGCATTTT

d_call: .
clone_size: .
cdr3_length: 13
j_call: TRBJ2-2
v_call: TRBV28
cdr3_aa: CASSLRYTGELFF
cdr3_nt: TGTGCCAGCAGTTTACGGTACACCGGGGAGCTGTTTTTT

d_call: .
clone_size: .
cdr3_length: 16
j_call: TRBJ1-1
v_call: TRBV9
cdr3_aa: CASSVGAGATNTEAFF
cdr3_nt: TGTGCCAGCAGCGTAGGGGCAGGGGCCACGAACACTGAAGCTTTCTTT

d_call: .
clone_size: .
cdr3_length: 15
j_call: TRBJ2-1
v_call: TRBV4-1
cdr3_aa: CASSQDRGGINEQFF
cdr3_nt: TGCGCCAGCAGCCAAGATAGGGGGGGTATAAATGAGCAGTTCTTC

d_call: TRBD1
clone_size: .
cdr3_length: 12
j_call: TRBJ1-6
v_call: TRBV6-2/TRBV6-3
cdr3_aa: CASSPTGQPLHF
cdr3_nt: TGTGCCAGCAGTCCAACGGGACAGCCCCTCCACTTT

d_call: TRBD2
clone_size: .
cdr3_length: 18
j_call: TRBJ2-3
v_call: TRBV9
cdr3_aa: CASSRTSGGGSSTDTQYF
cdr3_nt: TGTGCCAGCAGCAGAACTAGCGGGGGGGGCTCTAGCACAGATACGCAGTATTTT

d_call: .
clone_size: .
cdr3_length: 15
j_call: TRBJ1-3
v_call: TRBV7-3
cdr3_aa: CASSLGQGSGNTIYF
cdr3_nt: TGTGCCAGCAGCTTAGGGCAGGGCTCTGGAAACACCATATATTTT

d_call: TRBD1
clone_size: .
cdr3_length: 16
j_call: TRBJ1-1
v_call: TRBV7-8
cdr3_aa: CASSLRQGTGNTEAFF
cdr3_nt: TGTGCCAGCAGCTTACGACAAGGGACAGGGAACACTGAAGCTTTCTTT

d_call: TRBD1
clone_size: .
cdr3_length: 15
j_call: TRBJ2-7
v_call: TRBV20-1
cdr3_aa: CSASPPGQGFHEQYF
cdr3_nt: TGCAGTGCTAGTCCCCCGGGACAGGGATTCCACGAGCAGTACTTC

d_call: .
clone_size: .
cdr3_length: 14
j_call: TRBJ2-1
v_call: TRBV30
cdr3_aa: CAWGGLMMDNEQFF
cdr3_nt: TGTGCCTGGGGCGGTTTGATGATGGACAATGAGCAGTTCTTC

d_call: TRBD1
clone_size: .
cdr3_length: 15
j_call: TRBJ1-2
v_call: TRBV4-1
cdr3_aa: CASSQEPGQGYGYTF
cdr3_nt: TGCGCCAGCAGCCAAGAACCTGGACAGGGGTATGGCTACACCTTC

d_call: .
clone_size: .
cdr3_length: 15
j_call: TRBJ2-1
v_call: TRBV9
cdr3_aa: CASSVGRIPYNEQFF
cdr3_nt: TGTGCCAGCAGCGTAGGGCGGATTCCCTACAATGAGCAGTTCTTC

d_call: TRBD1
clone_size: .
cdr3_length: 14
j_call: TRBJ1-2
v_call: TRBV6-5
cdr3_aa: CASSYRDRNYGYTF
cdr3_nt: TGTGCCAGCAGTTATCGGGACAGGAACTATGGCTACACCTTC

d_call: .
clone_size: .
cdr3_length: 14
j_call: TRBJ2-7
v_call: TRBV7-9
cdr3_aa: CASSSSPGSYEQYF
cdr3_nt: TGTGCCAGCAGCTCCTCCCCCGGGTCCTACGAGCAGTACTTC

d_call: TRBD1
clone_size: .
cdr3_length: 14
j_call: TRBJ1-2
v_call: TRBV5-4
cdr3_aa: CASSLGQGDYGYTF
cdr3_nt: TGTGCCAGCAGCTTGGGACAGGGAGACTATGGCTACACCTTC

d_call: TRBD1
clone_size: .
cdr3_length: 15
j_call: TRBJ2-7
v_call: TRBV7-2
cdr3_aa: CASSSTGTGGLEQYF
cdr3_nt: TGTGCCAGCAGCAGCACCGGGACAGGGGGCCTCGAGCAGTACTTC

d_call: .
clone_size: few
cdr3_length: 15
j_call: TRBJ1-2
v_call: TRBV14
cdr3_aa: CASSLSGDKGFGYTF
cdr3_nt: TGTGCCAGCAGCCTCTCAGGGGATAAGGGCTTCGGCTACACCTTC

d_call: .
clone_size: .
cdr3_length: 13
j_call: TRBJ1-2
v_call: TRBV19
cdr3_aa: CAIHPRVGYGYTF
cdr3_nt: TGTGCCATTCACCCCCGGGTCGGCTATGGCTACACCTTC